This entry lists 15 T cell receptor beta chains sequenced from one sample in a study of identical twins. TCRdb used MiXCR to reprocess the 5' RACE reads, holding one entry per CDR3 protein. The data show under 400,000 distinct CDR3 sequences, with 9% to 10% seen just once and roughly 8.7% held by the top ten. Sequencing was done on a sample of naive T cells sorted from blood. Receptors were obtained from a woman aged 45-65 years in good health.

This clonotype was counted at least ten times. The J gene is TRBJ1-1, the V gene TRBV12-3 or TRBV12-4; D gene unclear. Trimming pared 0 bases from V and 7 bases from J, leaving 9 bases between. The CDR3 covers 13 residues. CDR3 DNA: TGTGCCAGCAGTTTAGCTGGTATGGTTGAAGCTTTCTTT. Translated, it gives CASSLAGMVEAFF.

A few counts support this clonotype. The chain joins TRBV7-6 to TRBJ2-2, with TRBD2 matching over 9 bases. The germline V gene has CDR1 SGHVS and CDR2 FNYEAQ. V lost 1 base and J lost 0; bases outside the gene matches: 3. CDR3 length equals 17 residues. The CDR3 sequence is CASSLVSGRSNTGELFF. CDR3 bases: TGTGCCAGCAGCTTAGTCAGCGGGAGGTCGAACACCGGGGAGCTGTTTTTT.

This clonotype has a count of ten or more. The chain uses TRBV12-3 or TRBV12-4 and TRBJ2-2; 8 bases agree with TRBD1. The CDR3 contains 15 residues. The V gene end was trimmed by 6 bases and the J gene end by 5 bases; junction bases not matched to a gene: 8. CDR3 protein: CASRTSTGGTGELFF. DNA of the CDR3: TGTGCCAGCAGGACCTCAACAGGGGGAACCGGGGAGCTGTTTTTT.

This rearrangement joins TRBV20-1 to TRBJ2-1, with D perhaps matching TRBD2 (5 bases). The CDR3 extends over 12 amino acids. Trimming cost V 3 bases and J 3 bases, with 6 bases left between them. The germline V gene has CDR1 DFQATT and CDR2 SNEGSKA (reference sequence). The CDR3 is CSASDYYNEQFF. CDR3 sequence (DNA): TGCAGTGCTAGTGACTACTACAATGAGCAGTTCTTC.

The genes are TRBV2 and TRBJ2-4; D could derive from TRBD1 or TRBD2 (7 bases each). The CDR3 runs to 14 residues. Trimming pared 6 bases from V and 4 bases from J, leaving 13 bases between. Germline V gene lookup returns CDR1 SNHLY and CDR2 FYNNEI. Written as DNA, the CDR3 is TGTGCCAGCAGCTCCCAGGGGGGGAAAAACATTCAGTACTTC. Amino acid sequence: CASSSQGGKNIQYF.

V is TRBV10-3 and J is TRBJ1-5; 9 nucleotides match TRBD1. The V segment lost 10 bases and the J segment 4 bases; nucleotides outside the gene matches: 8. This CDR3 region has 14 residues. CDR1 is ENHRY, CDR2 SYGVKD, per germline. The CDR3 is CATSGQGQNQPQHF. CDR3 nucleotide sequence: TGTGCCACCTCGGGACAGGGCCAGAATCAGCCCCAGCATTTT.

This clonotype was seen a few times. The CDR3 reads CASSTVAGATYEQYV. Here the CDR3 DNA reads TGTGCCAGCTCGACAGTAGCGGGCGCAACCTACGAGCAGTACGTC. The chain couples TRBV6-1 to TRBJ2-7; 7 positions match TRBD2. This CDR3 comprises 15 residues. Per germline, CDR1 MNHNS and CDR2 SASEGT. Trimming cost V 8 bases and J 2 bases; bases outside gene matches: 12.

This chain joins TRBV7-9 and TRBJ1-2; TRBD1 matches at 8 bases. The CDR3 has 12 amino acids. V lost 6 bases to trimming and J lost 5 bases; unmatched junction nucleotides: 2. The germline CDR1 and CDR2 sequences are SEHNR and FQNEAQ (reference sequence). The CDR3 here is CASRRTGYGYTF. CDR3 nucleotide sequence: TGTGCCAGCAGGAGGACAGGGTATGGCTACACCTTC.

This clonotype appeared a few times. The chain uses TRBV12-3 or TRBV12-4 and TRBJ1-2, with 7 bases that match TRBD1. The CDR3 runs 14 residues. The V segment lost 7 bases and the J segment 2 bases; nucleotides outside the gene matches: 7. The CDR3 nucleotides are TGTGCCAGCACCTCGGGGACAGACAACTATGGCTACACCTTC. Translation: CASTSGTDNYGYTF.

This chain uses TRBV18 with TRBJ2-2, with D tentatively TRBD1 (7 bases). V was shortened by 2 bases and J by 6 bases, with 19 bases between the two germline ends. The CDR3 extends over 17 amino acids. In germline, CDR1 is KGHSH, CDR2 LQKENI. The CDR3 here is CASSPTSGGGIPGELFF. Here the CDR3 DNA reads TGTGCCAGCTCACCAACCTCAGGAGGGGGCATACCCGGGGAGCTGTTTTTT.

The J gene is TRBJ1-2, the V gene TRBV11-2; unclear D gene. The length of the CDR3 is 15 residues. Germline V CDR1 and CDR2: SGHAT, FQNNGV. V gave up 3 bases and J gave up 4 bases, with 15 bases separating them. CDR3 in amino acids: CASSFYRVPTYGYTF. The CDR3 DNA reads TGTGCCAGCAGCTTCTACCGGGTCCCGACCTATGGCTACACCTTC.

The rearrangement uses TRBV14 and TRBJ2-6; perhaps D is TRBD1 or TRBD2 (5 bases each). V dropped 3 bases and J dropped 3 bases, with 15 bases sitting between them. Germline CDR1 and CDR2: SGHDN and FVKESK. This CDR3 is built from 17 residues. The CDR3 bases are TGTGCCAGCAGCCATCCAGGGAGTCGGAGTGGGGCCAACGTCCTGACTTTC. Translating it yields CASSHPGSRSGANVLTF.

J is TRBJ1-1 and V is TRBV20-1, with no clear D. The CDR3 is 12 residues long. Germline V gene data show CDR1 as DFQATT and CDR2 as SNEGSKA (reference sequence). V dropped 5 bases and J dropped 4 bases, with 11 bases sitting between them. CDR3 residues: CSASPGSTEAFF. The CDR3 coding sequence is TGCAGTGCTTCCCCGGGTAGCACTGAAGCTTTCTTT.

The table lists this clonotype with many counts. The chain is built from TRBV7-9 and TRBJ2-1, with 7 bases identical to TRBD2. The J segment lost 9 bases and the V segment lost 1 base, leaving 6 bases of the junction unmatched. This CDR3 is 14 amino acids long. Germline V gene lookup returns CDR1 SEHNR and CDR2 FQNEAQ (reference sequence). The CDR3 DNA sequence: TGTGCCAGCAGCTTAGGGCCGTCGGGGGGTGAGCAGTTCTTC. Translated, it gives CASSLGPSGGEQFF.

This sequence joins TRBV5-6 and TRBJ1-1; tentative D call: TRBD1 (5 bases). Trimming removed 2 bases from V and 1 base from J, with 12 bases in between. The CDR3 length is 15 residues. Germline-derived CDR1 and CDR2 are SGHDT and YYEEEE. The CDR3 bases are TGTGCCAGCAGCTTAAATCAGGGACGGAACACTGAAGCTTTCTTT. Translation: CASSLNQGRNTEAFF.